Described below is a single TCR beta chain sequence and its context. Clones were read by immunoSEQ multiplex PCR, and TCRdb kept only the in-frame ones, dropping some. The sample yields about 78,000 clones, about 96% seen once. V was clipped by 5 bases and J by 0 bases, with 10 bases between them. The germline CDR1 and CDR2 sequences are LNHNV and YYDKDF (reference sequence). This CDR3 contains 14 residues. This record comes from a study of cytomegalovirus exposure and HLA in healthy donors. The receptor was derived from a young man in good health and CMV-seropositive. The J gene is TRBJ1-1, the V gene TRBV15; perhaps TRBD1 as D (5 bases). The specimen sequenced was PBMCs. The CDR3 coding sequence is TGTGCCACCAGCTCCCTAGGGGTGAACACTGAAGCTTTCTTT. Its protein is CATSSLGVNTEAFF.